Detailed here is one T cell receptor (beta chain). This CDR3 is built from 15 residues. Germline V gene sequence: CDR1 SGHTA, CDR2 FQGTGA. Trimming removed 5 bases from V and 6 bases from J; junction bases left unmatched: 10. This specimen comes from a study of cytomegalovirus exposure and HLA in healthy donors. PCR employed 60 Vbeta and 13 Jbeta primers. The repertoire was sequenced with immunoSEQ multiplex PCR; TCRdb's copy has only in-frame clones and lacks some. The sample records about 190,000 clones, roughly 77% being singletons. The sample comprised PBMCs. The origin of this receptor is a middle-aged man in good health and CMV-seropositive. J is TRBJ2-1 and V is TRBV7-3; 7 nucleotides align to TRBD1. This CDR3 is CASSPQRGQGNEQFF. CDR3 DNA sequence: TGTGCCAGCAGCCCCCAGAGGGGGCAAGGCAATGAGCAGTTCTTC.